Each of the 29 T cell receptor beta chains below was sequenced from the same sample in a study of PD-1 blockade in classical Hodgkin lymphoma. Sequencing used immunoSEQ multiplex PCR; TCRdb keeps in-frame clones, though not all of them. In the table there are around 6,700 clones, about 77% of which are singletons. In every patient, relapse followed autologous stem cell transplantation, while exposure to brentuximab vedotin differed. Researchers report purifying CD4+ T cells from thawed PBMCs by magnetic negative selection. The material was CD4+ T cells from blood, obtained at baseline. These receptors were collected from a human donor with classical Hodgkin lymphoma.

The chain links TRBV27 to TRBJ1-4; D perhaps matches TRBD1 (5 bases). The CDR3 has 16 amino acids. The germline V and J ends were trimmed by 3 bases and 1 base, with 12 bases remaining between them. Germline V CDR1 and CDR2: MNHEY, SMNVEV (reference sequence). The CDR3: CASSFLTGLTNEKLFF. DNA for the CDR3: TGTGCCAGCAGTTTTCTTACAGGCCTAACTAATGAAAAACTGTTTTTT.

The J gene is TRBJ2-4, the V gene TRBV6-5; 10 bases map to TRBD1. The trim removed 4 bases at V and 4 bases at J, leaving 1 base unmatched. The CDR3 covers 14 residues. Germline V lookup: CDR1 MNHEY, CDR2 SVGAGI. In DNA form, the CDR3 reads TGTGCCAGCAGTTCGGGACAGGGGAAAAACATTCAGTACTTC. Protein product: CASSSGQGKNIQYF.

This chain uses TRBV25-1 with TRBJ1-6; D gene uncertain. The CDR3 extends over 15 amino acids. Trimming cost V 0 bases and J 7 bases, with 10 bases left between them. Per the germline V gene, CDR1 is MGHDK and CDR2 is SYGVNS. The CDR3 DNA reads as TGTGCCAGCAGTGAATACTCGGGGAAGAATTCACCCCTCCACTTT. This encodes CASSEYSGKNSPLHF. Supplemented by reference TRBV25-1 and TRBJ1-6, the full variable domain reads EADIYQTPRYLVIGTGKKITLECSQTMGHDKMYWYQQDPGMELHLIHYSYGVNSTEKGDLSSESTVSRIRTEHFPLTLESARPSHTSQYLCASSEYSGKNSPLHFGNGTRLTVT.

This rearrangement joins TRBV30 to TRBJ2-1, with D perhaps matching TRBD2 (6 bases). V was trimmed by 8 bases and J by 0 bases, leaving 11 bases between them. The CDR3 consists of 13 residues. Germline V gene sequence: CDR1 GTSNPN, CDR2 SVGIG (reference sequence). For the CDR3, the DNA is TGTGCCGGGACCGGGAGCTCCTACAATGAGCAGTTCTTC. This codes for CAGTGSSYNEQFF.

The chain has TRBV19 and TRBJ1-2; D is undetermined. Trimming removed 6 bases from V and 3 bases from J, with 14 bases in between. Germline assignment: CDR1 LNHDA and CDR2 SQIVND (reference sequence). The CDR3 totals 14 residues. The CDR3 DNA reads TGTGCCAGTAGCGGTCGGGGAGCAGACTATGGCTACACCTTC. This codes for CASSGRGADYGYTF.

This clone was detected a few times. This chain joins TRBV11-2 and TRBJ1-3; no clear D. Trimming took 5 bases from V and 0 from J, leaving 11 bases between them. The germline V gene encodes CDR1 SGHAT and CDR2 FQNNGV. The CDR3 spans 15 residues. The CDR3 coding sequence is TGTGCCAGCAGCCAGATCGCGGGCTCTGGAAACACCATATATTTT. Its protein product is CASSQIAGSGNTIYF.

The chain joins TRBV6-5 to TRBJ1-2, with unresolved D. In germline, CDR1 is MNHEY, CDR2 SVGAGI. The CDR3 extends over 14 amino acids. V was trimmed by 2 bases and J by 4 bases, leaving 11 bases between them. The CDR3 region has the DNA TGTGCCAGCAGTTACAAAACCGGGAGCTATGGCTACACCTTC. Translation gives CASSYKTGSYGYTF.

This sequence joins TRBV6-4 and TRBJ2-2; D may be TRBD1 or TRBD2 (5 bases each). The CDR3 totals 14 residues. V was trimmed by 8 bases and J by 3 bases, leaving 13 bases between them. Germline loops: CDR1 MRHNA, CDR2 SNTAGT. This CDR3 is CASAPGPHTGELFF. In nucleotides, the CDR3 is TGTGCCAGCGCTCCGGGACCACACACCGGGGAGCTGTTTTTT.

The CDR3, as DNA: TGTGCCAGCAGCAAACCGGGAGCCGGGTGGAGGGACCAAGAGACCCAGTACTTC. It specifies CASSKPGAGWRDQETQYF. This sequence joins TRBV21-1 and TRBJ2-5; the D call in the table, TRBD2, was not verified against the DNA. TRBV21-1 is assigned pseudogene status. This CDR3 spans 18 amino acids.

This clone was picked up one time. The chain uses TRBV19 and TRBJ2-7; TRBD1 matches at 7 bases. V gave up 1 base and J gave up 4 bases; unmatched junction bases: 4. The CDR3 is 14 residues long. In germline, CDR1 is LNHDA, CDR2 SQIVND (reference sequence). The CDR3 DNA follows: TGTGCCAGTAGTATAGCTGCCAGGGGGTACGAGCAGTACTTC. It translates to CASSIAARGYEQYF.

The V and J genes are TRBV11-2 and TRBJ2-7; 8 bases line up with TRBD1. The CDR3 extends over 16 amino acids. CDR1 is SGHAT, CDR2 FQNNGV, per germline. V lost 1 base, J lost 3 bases, and 8 bases stayed unmatched. DNA for the CDR3: TGTGCCAGCAGCTTAGGGGTACAGGGGGTCCTCTACGAGCAGTACGTC. Its translation is CASSLGVQGVLYEQYV.

The CDR3 nucleotides read TGCGCCAGCAGCCAACTCGGACTAGCGGGGGGTCGGTTCACCTACAATGAGCAGTTCTTC. This translates into CASSQLGLAGGRFTYNEQFF. The chain joins TRBV4-1 to TRBJ2-1; 14 nucleotides match TRBD2. The CDR3 sequence is 20 residues long. Germline lookup yields CDR1 MGHRA and CDR2 YSYEKL. V shed 2 bases and J 2 bases; nucleotides not matched to a gene: 11.

J is TRBJ2-2 and V is TRBV7-2; 7 bases are shared with TRBD2. The trim removed 5 bases at V and 5 bases at J, leaving 5 bases unmatched. Germline V gene lookup returns CDR1 SGHTA and CDR2 FQGNSA. The CDR3 is 14 amino acids. The chain's CDR3 is CASSGGSLTGELFF. Written as DNA, the CDR3 is TGTGCCAGCAGCGGCGGGAGTTTGACCGGGGAGCTGTTTTTT.

The chain couples TRBV7-6 to TRBJ2-2; unclear D gene. The germline gives CDR1 SGHVS, CDR2 FNYEAQ. Trimming left V 0 bases short and J 2 bases short, with 16 bases between. The CDR3 sequence is 18 residues long. CDR3 loop: CASSLAVVPLPNTGELFF. CDR3 in DNA: TGTGCCAGCAGCTTAGCCGTGGTCCCACTACCCAACACCGGGGAGCTGTTTTTT.

This chain joins TRBV18 and TRBJ1-6; D may be TRBD1 (6 bases). CDR3 length equals 15 residues. V lost 0 bases to trimming and J lost 9 bases, with 12 bases between them. Germline-derived CDR1 and CDR2 are KGHSH and LQKENI. CDR3 nucleotides: TGTGCCAGCTCACCACCGGGGGGGGCTGGTTCACCCCTCCACTTT. This encodes CASSPPGGAGSPLHF.

V is TRBV7-9 and J is TRBJ1-2, with 9 bases fitting TRBD1. The CDR3 is made up of 13 amino acids. V trimming: 5 bases; J trimming: 8 bases; junction bases outside the gene matches: 6. Germline loops: CDR1 SEHNR, CDR2 FQNEAQ (reference sequence). The CDR3 DNA is TGTGCCAGCAGCCAGAGGACAGGGGACGGCTACACCTTC. It codes for CASSQRTGDGYTF.

CDR3 nucleotide sequence: TGTGCCAGCAGCTTCAGCGTAGGGACAGATACGCAGTATTTT. This encodes CASSFSVGTDTQYF. The rearrangement links TRBV11-2 to TRBJ2-3, with unresolved D. Germline V lookup: CDR1 SGHAT, CDR2 FQNNGV. V dropped 3 bases and J dropped 3 bases, with 10 bases sitting between them. This CDR3 is 14 amino acids long.

This chain links TRBV5-4 with TRBJ2-2; D possibly uses TRBD1 or TRBD2 (5 bases each). CDR1 and CDR2 (germline): SGHNT, YYREEE (reference sequence). The CDR3 runs 17 residues. V was cut by 3 bases and J by 0 bases, with 15 bases left in between. DNA of the CDR3: TGTGCCAGCAGCTGGGGCCGGGGACGGACGAACACCGGGGAGCTGTTTTTT. Its protein is CASSWGRGRTNTGELFF.

The V call is TRBV10-2, the J call TRBJ2-7, with D possibly TRBD1 on 6 matching bases. Germline CDR1 WSHSY, CDR2 SAAADI. Between the trimmed V and J ends, which lost 2 bases and 9 bases, there was a span of 14 bases. The CDR3 runs 13 residues. The CDR3 spells CASSEGYGGRQYF. CDR3 nucleotide sequence: TGCGCCAGCAGTGAGGGTTATGGGGGCAGGCAGTACTTC.

CDR3 in DNA: TGTGCCAGCAGCTTAGGGGGCACAGTGGGAGCAGCGGGCTACACCTTC. This translates into CASSLGGTVGAAGYTF. The J gene is TRBJ1-2, the V gene TRBV7-2, with TRBD1 as a possible D gene (5 bases). Per the germline V gene, CDR1 is SGHTA and CDR2 is FQGNSA. V lost 1 base and J lost 8, with 20 bases in between. The CDR3 runs 16 residues.

This clone appeared once. This rearrangement joins TRBV6-6 to TRBJ2-2, with D perhaps TRBD1 or TRBD2 (5 bases each). The length of the CDR3 is 16 residues. The V gene lost 2 bases and the J gene lost 4 bases, with 14 bases spanning the gap. Germline CDR1 MNHNY, CDR2 SVGAGI (reference sequence). In DNA form, the CDR3 reads TGTGCCAGCAGTTACCCATTGGGGGACGGCACCGGGGAGCTGTTTTTT. Residues: CASSYPLGDGTGELFF.

The CDR3 DNA is TGTGCCAGCAGCTTTCAGGAGAATTCACCCCTCCACTTT. This sequence encodes CASSFQENSPLHF. J is TRBJ1-6 and V is TRBV5-4, with D hard to call. The length of the CDR3 is 13 residues. In germline, CDR1 is SGHNT, CDR2 YYREEE (reference sequence). The V and J ends lost 2 bases and 7 bases respectively, with 7 bases between them.

V gene TRBV20-1 combines with J gene TRBJ1-4; unclear D gene. The CDR3 covers 11 residues. The ends were cut back, 8 bases at V and 4 bases at J, with 8 bases in the middle. Germline values: CDR1 DFQATT, CDR2 SNEGSKA (reference sequence). CDR3 loop: CSCGSNEKLFF. CDR3 DNA: TGCAGTTGCGGCAGTAATGAAAAACTGTTTTTT.

This chain joins TRBV19 and TRBJ1-5; the D gene is possibly TRBD1 (5 bases). CDR1 is LNHDA, CDR2 SQIVND, per germline (reference sequence). Trimming cost V 5 bases and J 1 base, with 12 bases left between them. The CDR3 has 15 residues. The CDR3 sequence: CASSSPAGSNQPQHF. CDR3 sequence (DNA): TGTGCCAGTAGTTCCCCGGCAGGGAGCAATCAGCCCCAGCATTTT.

This chain connects TRBV19 to TRBJ2-7; D unclear. The CDR3 contains 14 residues. CDR1 LNHDA and CDR2 SQIVND come from the germline V gene (reference sequence). V gave up 5 bases and J gave up 0 bases, with 11 bases separating them. The CDR3 nucleotides read TGTGCCAGTAGTGATACAAGAAGCTCCTACGAGCAGTACTTC. This sequence encodes CASSDTRSSYEQYF.

The chain uses TRBV6-5 and TRBJ2-3, with 7 bases matching TRBD1. The length of the CDR3 is 15 residues. CDR1 is MNHEY and CDR2 is SVGAGI in the germline V gene. V lost 5 bases and J lost 4; bases outside the gene matches: 9. CDR3 bases: TGTGCCAGCAGTAGGGACAGCGCACTTTCAGATACGCAGTATTTT. This sequence encodes CASSRDSALSDTQYF.

This chain links TRBV10-1 with TRBJ2-3; maybe TRBD1 (5 bases). V lost 5 bases, J lost 5 bases, and 14 bases lay in between. CDR1 and CDR2 from the germline V gene are WNHNN and SYGVQD (reference sequence). The CDR3 runs 14 residues. In nucleotides, the CDR3 is TGCGCCAGCAGTCGGACCCAGGGTGGAGATACGCAGTATTTT. It yields the protein CASSRTQGGDTQYF.

This chain connects TRBV30 to TRBJ1-4, with D possibly matching TRBD1 (5 bases). V dropped 1 base and J dropped 5 bases, with 14 bases sitting between them. Germline CDR1 GTSNPN, CDR2 SVGIG (reference sequence). The CDR3 runs to 15 residues. CDR3 in DNA: TGTGCCTGGAGTGCAGCGGGGGGACCAAATGAAAAACTGTTTTTT. Residues: CAWSAAGGPNEKLFF.

The table lists this clone with a few counts. The rearrangement uses TRBV19 and TRBJ2-7; D possibly corresponds to TRBD2 (6 bases). With 3 bases removed from V and 4 bases from J, the gap between germline ends came to 13 bases. The CDR3 consists of 14 residues. Germline V gene data show CDR1 as LNHDA and CDR2 as SQIVND (reference sequence). The CDR3 nucleotides are TGTGCCAGTAGTATCGGAGGGGTTGGTTACGAGCAGTACTTC. Its translation: CASSIGGVGYEQYF.